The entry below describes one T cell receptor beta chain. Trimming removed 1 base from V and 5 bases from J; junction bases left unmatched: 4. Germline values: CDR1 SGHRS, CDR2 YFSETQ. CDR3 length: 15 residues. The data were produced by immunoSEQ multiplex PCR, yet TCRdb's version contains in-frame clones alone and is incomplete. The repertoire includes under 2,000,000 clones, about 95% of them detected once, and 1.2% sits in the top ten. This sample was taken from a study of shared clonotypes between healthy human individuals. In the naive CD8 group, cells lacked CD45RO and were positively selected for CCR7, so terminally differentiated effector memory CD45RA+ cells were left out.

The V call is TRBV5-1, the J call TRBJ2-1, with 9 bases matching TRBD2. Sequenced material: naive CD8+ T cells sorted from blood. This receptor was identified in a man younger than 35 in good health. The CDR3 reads CASSLMVAGDNEQFF. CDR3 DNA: TGCGCCAGCAGCTTGATGGTAGCGGGGGACAATGAGCAGTTCTTC. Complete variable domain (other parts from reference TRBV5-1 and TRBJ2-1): KAGVTQTPRYLIKTRGQQVTLSCSPISGHRSVSWYQQTPGQGLQFLFEYFSETQRNKGNFPGRFSGRQFSNSRSEMNVSTLELGDSALYLCASSLMVAGDNEQFFGPGTRLTVL.